The T cell receptor beta chain under discussion was sequenced for a study of cytomegalovirus exposure and HLA in healthy donors. V dropped 7 bases and J dropped 7 bases, with 14 bases sitting between them. This CDR3 is built from 14 residues. Looked up from germline, CDR1 is MNHEY and CDR2 is SVGAGI. In the PCR, 60 Vbeta and 13 Jbeta primers were used. Measured with immunoSEQ multiplex PCR; TCRdb has only the in-frame clones, and not every one. This table has approximately 190,000 clones, roughly 68% appearing once. The sample taken for sequencing was PBMCs. The chain combines TRBV6-5 with TRBJ1-6; a possible D gene is TRBD1 (5 bases). The TCR was taken from a man in his forties in good health and CMV-seropositive. This CDR3 is CASKAQGWNSPLHF. Here the CDR3 DNA reads TGTGCCAGCAAGGCGCAGGGATGGAATTCACCCCTCCACTTT.